Shown below are 18 T cell receptor beta chains from a single sample sequenced in a study of T cells after yellow fever vaccination. TCRdb reprocessed the 5' RACE reads via MiXCR and lists one record per CDR3 protein. Of 230,000 or so distinct CDR3 sequences in the sample, 3.6% were seen once. The starting material was PBMCs, obtained 15 days after the yellow fever booster vaccination. The receptors derive from a man between 18 and 35 years old who received the YFV17D yellow fever vaccine.

This clonotype was seen many times. The V gene is TRBV5-1, the J gene TRBJ1-1, with D maybe TRBD1 (5 bases). V was cut by 2 bases and J by 6 bases, with 14 bases left in between. Germline lookup yields CDR1 SGHRS and CDR2 YFSETQ. This CDR3 has 14 amino acids. The CDR3 DNA sequence: TGCGCCAGCAGCTTAGAGGGGCGAGGTGCTGAAGCTTTCTTT. It yields the protein CASSLEGRGAEAFF.

This clonotype was seen at least ten times. V usage is TRBV7-9 and J usage is TRBJ2-1; the match to TRBD2 covers 14 bases. The CDR3 is 16 residues long. Looked up from germline, CDR1 is SEHNR and CDR2 is FQNEAQ (reference sequence). The ends lost 4 bases at V and 5 bases at J; junction bases unmatched: 4. The CDR3 reads CASSYRTSGGNNEQFF. The CDR3, as DNA: TGTGCCAGCAGCTACCGGACTAGCGGGGGGAACAATGAGCAGTTCTTC.

This clonotype was counted at least ten times. This chain joins TRBV18 and TRBJ2-5, with TRBD2 matching over 7 bases. Trimming cost V 4 bases and J 2 bases; bases outside gene matches: 4. Germline CDR1 reads KGHSH; CDR2 reads LQKENI. This CDR3 has 14 amino acids. CDR3 coding DNA: TGTGCCAGCTCACAGAATAGCGGGCAAGAGACCCAGTACTTC. This encodes CASSQNSGQETQYF.

With respect to this clonotype: A much bigger clone sits one base away, suggesting this may be a read error. The chain recombines TRBV27 with TRBJ2-1, with D perhaps given as TRBD1 or TRBD2 (6 bases each). The germline V gene encodes CDR1 MNHEY and CDR2 SMNVEV (reference sequence). The CDR3 spans 15 residues. V lost 5 bases to trimming and J lost 8 bases, with 19 bases between them. In DNA, the CDR3 is TGTGCCAGCAGTGGGAGGTGGGGGGCCTTTGATGAGCAGTTCTTC. Translation gives CASSGRWGAFDEQFF.

This clonotype was seen many times. This sequence joins TRBV20-1 and TRBJ2-7; a weak D match, TRBD1 (5 bases). Trimming removed 2 bases from V and 3 bases from J, with 11 bases in between. The CDR3 runs to 13 residues. Germline V gives CDR1 DFQATT, CDR2 SNEGSKA (reference sequence). CDR3 amino acids: CSARLQGYYEQYF. CDR3 DNA sequence: TGCAGTGCTAGACTGCAGGGATACTACGAGCAGTACTTC.

Many counts were recorded for this clonotype. The rearrangement joins TRBV7-2 to TRBJ2-1; TRBD1 matches at 10 bases. The CDR3 loop spans 15 amino acids. With 3 bases clipped from V and 8 bases from J, the junction kept 7 bases outside the gene matches. CDR1 and CDR2 (germline): SGHTA, FQGNSA. Written as DNA, the CDR3 is TGTGCCAGCAGCTTCGGACAGGGGGGGGTCTATGAGCAGTTCTTC. Translating it yields CASSFGQGGVYEQFF.

This clonotype was seen many times. This chain connects TRBV12-3 or TRBV12-4 to TRBJ2-1; possibly TRBD2 for D (5 bases). With 7 bases removed from V and 1 base from J, the gap between germline ends came to 11 bases. This CDR3 contains 14 residues. Written as DNA, the CDR3 is TGTGCCAGCACCCACCGGGGTTCCTACAATGAGCAGTTCTTC. It yields the protein CASTHRGSYNEQFF.

This clonotype appeared many times. V and J are TRBV4-3 and TRBJ2-5; 10 bases match TRBD2. Trimming took 4 bases from V and 5 from J; bases not matched to a gene: 4. CDR1 is LGHNA and CDR2 is YSLEER in the germline V gene. The length of the CDR3 is 14 residues. This chain's CDR3 is CASSLGLATETQYF. In nucleotides, the CDR3 is TGCGCCAGCAGCCTGGGACTAGCGACGGAGACCCAGTACTTC.

In this sample, this clonotype turned up a few times. The CDR3 region has the DNA TGTGCCTGGGGACAGATCTTAAGCTACACCTTC. Translation gives CAWGQILSYTF. The V and J genes are TRBV30 and TRBJ1-2; maybe TRBD1 (6 bases). Germline CDR1 and CDR2: GTSNPN and SVGIG (reference sequence). CDR3 length: 11 residues. Trimming pared 5 bases from V and 9 bases from J, leaving 13 bases between.

This clonotype was recorded at least ten times. The chain is built from TRBV5-5 and TRBJ2-5, with 8 bases lining up with TRBD2. The CDR3 loop spans 15 amino acids. J was trimmed by 2 bases and V by 2 bases; bases with no gene match: 5. CDR1 and CDR2 from the germline V gene are SGHKS and YYEKEE (reference sequence). Here the CDR3 DNA reads TGTGCCAGCAGCTTTTTAGCGGGGCAGCAAGAGACCCAGTACTTC. Protein: CASSFLAGQQETQYF.

This clonotype occurred many times. J is TRBJ2-3 and V is TRBV4-1, with 11 nucleotides matching TRBD2. With 0 bases clipped from V and 6 bases from J, the junction kept 14 bases outside the gene matches. The CDR3 is 19 amino acids. CDR1 is MGHRA and CDR2 is YSYEKL in the germline V gene. The DNA of the CDR3 is TGCGCCAGCAGCCAAGAGGGGCCTCTAGCGGGGGGCCTACCGGATACGCAGTATTTT. It codes for CASSQEGPLAGGLPDTQYF.

This clonotype was observed a handful of times. V is TRBV3-1 and J is TRBJ1-3; D is unresolved. This CDR3 is built from 15 residues. Trimming took off 0 bases at V and 0 bases at J, with 6 bases between the two ends. CDR1 LGHDT and CDR2 YNNKEL come from the germline V gene (reference sequence). CDR3 in DNA: TGTGCCAGCAGCCAAGATACCTTCTCTGGAAACACCATATATTTT. Translated: CASSQDTFSGNTIYF.

In its sample, this clonotype was seen many times. This rearrangement joins TRBV7-2 to TRBJ2-7; D may be TRBD2 (5 bases). CDR3 size: 11 residues. Germline loops: CDR1 SGHTA, CDR2 FQGNSA. V was clipped by 11 bases and J by 6 bases, with 14 bases between them. In DNA, the CDR3 is TGTGCCTCGGGGTGGAGCGCCGAGCAGTACGTC. It translates to CASGWSAEQYV.

In this sample, this clonotype turned up many times. J is TRBJ1-5 and V is TRBV7-2; D gene uncertain. The CDR3 totals 14 residues. The germline V gene encodes CDR1 SGHTA and CDR2 FQGNSA. V was trimmed by 3 bases and J by 3 bases, leaving 9 bases between them. CDR3 coding DNA: TGTGCCAGCAGCTTTGCCAGGCCCAATCAGCCCCAGCATTTT. Protein: CASSFARPNQPQHF.

The table lists this clonotype with many counts. The CDR3 region has the DNA TGCAGTGCTAGTCCCATCCCGGGACAGTACCAAGAGACCCAGTACTTC. It translates to CSASPIPGQYQETQYF. V usage is TRBV20-1 and J usage is TRBJ2-5, with TRBD1 identical over 7 bases. Germline lookup yields CDR1 DFQATT and CDR2 SNEGSKA (reference sequence). The V and J ends lost 3 bases and 0 bases, in that order; junction bases with no gene match: 10. CDR3 size: 16 residues.

This clonotype was seen repeatedly, ten times or more. One end of the junction does not line up with germline, which may come from a read error. The chain is built from TRBV7-7 and TRBJ2-3, with 7 bases fitting TRBD1. CDR3 length equals 15 residues. Germline V gene sequence: CDR1 SSHAT, CDR2 FNYEAQ (reference sequence). The CDR3 protein is CASSPGTVNTDTQYF. CDR3 DNA: TGTGCTAGCAGTCCCGGGACAGTAAACACAGATACGCAGTATTTT.

This clonotype was observed at least ten times. The chain carries TRBV5-1 and TRBJ2-7, with 9 bases lining up with TRBD1. Germline loops: CDR1 SGHRS, CDR2 YFSETQ. The ends lost 4 bases at V and 5 bases at J; junction bases unmatched: 7. This CDR3 is built from 14 residues. The CDR3 region is CASSVDRGVDEQYF. The CDR3 DNA reads as TGCGCCAGCAGCGTGGACAGGGGCGTCGACGAGCAGTACTTC. The complete variable domain, with remaining parts taken from reference TRBV5-1 and TRBJ2-7, reads KAGVTQTPRYLIKTRGQQVTLSCSPISGHRSVSWYQQTPGQGLQFLFEYFSETQRNKGNFPGRFSGRQFSNSRSEMNVSTLELGDSALYLCASSVDRGVDEQYFGPGTRLTVT.

This clonotype was seen ten or more times. This chain joins TRBV2 and TRBJ2-7, with 8 bases that match TRBD2. The J segment lost 6 bases and the V segment lost 5 bases, leaving 6 bases of the junction unmatched. From germline, CDR1 is SNHLY and CDR2 FYNNEI. The CDR3 length is 13 residues. CDR3 bases: TGTGCCAGCAGTCTGGGACTAGAGGTCGAGCAGTACTTC. It translates to CASSLGLEVEQYF. Looking up the rest from reference TRBV2 and TRBJ2-7 gives the full variable domain: EPEVTQTPSHQVTQMGQEVILRCVPISNHLYFYWYRQILGQKVEFLVSFYNNEISEKSEIFDDQFSVERPDGSNFTLKIRSTKLEDSAMYFCASSLGLEVEQYFGPGTRLTVT.